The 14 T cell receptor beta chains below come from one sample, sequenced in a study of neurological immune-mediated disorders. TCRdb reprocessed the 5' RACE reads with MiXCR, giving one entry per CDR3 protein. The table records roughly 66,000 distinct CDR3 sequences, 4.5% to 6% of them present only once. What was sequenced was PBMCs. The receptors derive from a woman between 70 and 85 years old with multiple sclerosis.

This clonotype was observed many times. CDR3 DNA: TGTGCCAGCAGTCCCGGCTTGGCCCCGGGTGGCTACACCTTC. This sequence encodes CASSPGLAPGGYTF. This chain links TRBV12-3 or TRBV12-4 with TRBJ1-2; D is ambiguous. Trimming took 5 bases from V and 7 from J, leaving 17 bases between them. The CDR3 runs to 14 residues.

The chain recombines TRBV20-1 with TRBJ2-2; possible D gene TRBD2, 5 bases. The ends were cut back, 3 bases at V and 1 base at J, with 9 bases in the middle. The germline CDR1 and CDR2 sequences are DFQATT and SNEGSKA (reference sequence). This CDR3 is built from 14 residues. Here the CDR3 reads CSARGAENTGELFF. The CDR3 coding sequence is TGCAGTGCTAGGGGAGCGGAGAACACCGGGGAGCTGTTTTTT.

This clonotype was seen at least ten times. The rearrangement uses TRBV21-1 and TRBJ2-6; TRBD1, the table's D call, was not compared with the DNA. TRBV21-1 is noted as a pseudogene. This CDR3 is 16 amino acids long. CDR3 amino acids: CAREGQGATGANVLTF. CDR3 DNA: TGTGCCAGAGAGGGACAGGGGGCAACTGGGGCCAACGTCCTGACTTTC.

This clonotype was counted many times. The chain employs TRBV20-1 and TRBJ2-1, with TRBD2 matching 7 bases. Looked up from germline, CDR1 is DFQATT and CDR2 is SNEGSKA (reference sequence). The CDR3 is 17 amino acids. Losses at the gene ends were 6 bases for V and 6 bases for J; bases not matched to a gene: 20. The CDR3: CSALRAGVLFSVNEQFF. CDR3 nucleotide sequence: TGCAGTGCCCTGAGGGCGGGAGTCTTGTTTTCGGTCAATGAGCAGTTCTTC.

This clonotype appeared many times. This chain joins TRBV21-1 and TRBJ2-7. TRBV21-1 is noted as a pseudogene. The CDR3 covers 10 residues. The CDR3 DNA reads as TGTGCCAGCAGATTCTACGAGCAGTACTTC. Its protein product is CASRFYEQYF.

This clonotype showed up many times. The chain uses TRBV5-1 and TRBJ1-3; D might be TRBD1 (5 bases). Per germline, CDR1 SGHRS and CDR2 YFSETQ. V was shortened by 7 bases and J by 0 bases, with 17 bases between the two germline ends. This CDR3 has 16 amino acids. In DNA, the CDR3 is TGCGCCAGCCGCCGAGGGGACGCCAGCTCTGGAAACACCATATATTTT. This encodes CASRRGDASSGNTIYF.

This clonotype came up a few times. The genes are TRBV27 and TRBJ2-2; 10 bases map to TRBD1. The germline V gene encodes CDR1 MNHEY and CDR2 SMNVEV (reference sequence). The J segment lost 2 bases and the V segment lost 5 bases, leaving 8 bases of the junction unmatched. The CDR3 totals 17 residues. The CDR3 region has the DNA TGTGCCAGCAGTCCGTGGACAGGGGGACCCAACACCGGGGAGCTGTTTTTT. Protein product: CASSPWTGGPNTGELFF.

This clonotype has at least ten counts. Here the CDR3 reads CASSIHGLAGNYEQYF. The CDR3 region has the DNA TGCGCCAGCAGCATACATGGACTAGCGGGGAACTACGAGCAGTACTTC. The rearrangement uses TRBV5-1 and TRBJ2-7; 12 bases align to TRBD2. CDR3 length: 16 amino acids. Trimming at V came to 4 bases and at J to 3 bases, leaving 8 bases not matched to a gene. CDR1 is SGHRS and CDR2 is YFSETQ in the germline V gene.

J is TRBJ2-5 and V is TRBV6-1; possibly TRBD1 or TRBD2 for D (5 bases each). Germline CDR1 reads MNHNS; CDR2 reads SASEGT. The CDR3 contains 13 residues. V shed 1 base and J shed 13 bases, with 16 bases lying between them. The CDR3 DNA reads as TGTGCCAGCAGTGAAGGGGGACGCGCCCTTTGGTACTTC. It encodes CASSEGGRALWYF.

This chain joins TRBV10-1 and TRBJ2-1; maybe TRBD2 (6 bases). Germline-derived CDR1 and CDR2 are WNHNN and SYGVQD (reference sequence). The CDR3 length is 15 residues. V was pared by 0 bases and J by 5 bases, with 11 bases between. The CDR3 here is CASSESGGRHNEQFF. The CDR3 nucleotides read TGCGCCAGCAGTGAGTCGGGGGGTCGGCACAATGAGCAGTTCTTC.

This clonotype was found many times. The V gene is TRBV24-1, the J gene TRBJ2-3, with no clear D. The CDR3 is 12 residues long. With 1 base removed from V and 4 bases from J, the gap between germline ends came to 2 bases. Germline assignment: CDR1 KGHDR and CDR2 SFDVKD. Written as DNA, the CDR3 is TGTGCCACCAGTGATTTCTCAGATACGCAGTATTTT. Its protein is CATSDFSDTQYF.

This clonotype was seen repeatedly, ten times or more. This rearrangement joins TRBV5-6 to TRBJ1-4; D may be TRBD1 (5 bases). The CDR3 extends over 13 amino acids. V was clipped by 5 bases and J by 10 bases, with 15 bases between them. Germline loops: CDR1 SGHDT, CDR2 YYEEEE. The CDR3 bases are TGTGCCAGCAGTCCCTCAGGGCGCGGAAAACTGTTTTTT. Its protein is CASSPSGRGKLFF.

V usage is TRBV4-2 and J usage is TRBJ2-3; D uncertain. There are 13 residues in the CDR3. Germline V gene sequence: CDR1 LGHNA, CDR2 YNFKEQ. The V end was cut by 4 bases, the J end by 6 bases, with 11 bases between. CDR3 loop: CASSPTGGDTQYF. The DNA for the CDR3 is TGTGCCAGCAGCCCCACCGGTGGCGATACGCAGTATTTT.

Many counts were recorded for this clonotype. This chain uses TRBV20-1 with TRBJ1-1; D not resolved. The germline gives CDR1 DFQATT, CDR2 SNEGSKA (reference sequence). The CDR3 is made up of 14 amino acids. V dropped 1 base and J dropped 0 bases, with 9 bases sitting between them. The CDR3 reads CSARVAGLNTEAFF. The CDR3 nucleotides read TGCAGTGCTAGAGTAGCAGGTCTGAACACTGAAGCTTTCTTT.